These 22 T cell receptor beta chains came from one sample sequenced in a study of shared clonotypes between healthy human individuals. Libraries were prepared by immunoSEQ multiplex PCR; TCRdb keeps only in-frame clonotypes and omits some of them. Of over a million clones listed, 75% to 85% are singletons. Material for sequencing was memory CD4+ T cells from PBMCs. Subset of the sample: CD45RA-negative fraction. These receptors came from a young man in good health. Some clones in this sample may be carry-over from other donors' samples.

The chain combines TRBV7-9 with TRBJ2-1, with D perhaps assigned TRBD1 or TRBD2 (6 bases each). The CDR3 length is 12 residues. Germline CDR1 SEHNR, CDR2 FQNEAQ (reference sequence). V lost 1 base, J lost 11 bases, and 9 bases lay in between. The CDR3, as DNA: TGTGCCAGCAGCTTAGAAGGGGGGCAGCAGTTCTTC. This translates into CASSLEGGQQFF.

There are many counts of this clone. The rearrangement links TRBV27 to TRBJ2-1; 10 bases line up with TRBD2. The germline V gene has CDR1 MNHEY and CDR2 SMNVEV (reference sequence). J lost 5 bases, V lost 1 base, and 8 bases had no gene match. The CDR3 has 17 residues. CDR3 sequence: CASSLWASGGLHNEQFF. The CDR3 region has the DNA TGTGCCAGCAGTTTATGGGCTAGCGGGGGTCTCCACAATGAGCAGTTCTTC.

V and J are TRBV7-2 and TRBJ1-5; D may be TRBD1 (5 bases). V lost 10 bases, J lost 3 bases, and 13 bases lay in between. The CDR3 spans 13 residues. In germline, CDR1 is SGHTA, CDR2 FQGNSA. In nucleotides, the CDR3 is TGTGCCACCGGGACGGGGGTCAATCAGCCCCAGCATTTT. Encoded protein: CATGTGVNQPQHF.

The chain uses TRBV28 and TRBJ1-1; D gene unclear. The CDR3 sequence is 16 residues long. Germline V gives CDR1 MDHEN, CDR2 SYDVKM. V lost 7 bases and J lost 6, with 24 bases in between. The CDR3 sequence: CASTTAGPPKWAEAFF. CDR3 in DNA: TGTGCCAGCACTACAGCGGGCCCCCCAAAGTGGGCTGAAGCTTTCTTT.

The rearrangement links TRBV9 to TRBJ2-3, with TRBD1 as a possible D gene (8 bases). Germline V CDR1 and CDR2: SGDLS, YYNGEE. The CDR3 is made up of 16 amino acids. Trimming took off 3 bases at V and 2 bases at J, with 16 bases between the two ends. The CDR3 reads CASSGGQGGHTDTQYF. The CDR3 bases are TGTGCCAGCAGCGGAGGACAGGGAGGGCACACAGATACGCAGTATTTT. The variable domain in full, with the rest retrieved from reference TRBV9 and TRBJ2-3, is DSGVTQTPKHLITATGQRVTLRCSPRSGDLSVYWYQQSLDQGLQFLIQYYNGEERAKGNILERFSAQQFPDLHSELNLSSLELGDSALYFCASSGGQGGHTDTQYFGPGTRLTVL.

This rearrangement joins TRBV19 to TRBJ2-5; TRBD1 matches 7 bases. CDR3 length equals 13 residues. From germline, CDR1 is LNHDA and CDR2 SQIVND (reference sequence). The V gene end was trimmed by 9 bases and the J gene end by 1 base; junction bases not matched to a gene: 5. The CDR3 sequence is CASARGIQETQYF. The CDR3 region has the DNA TGTGCCAGCGCCAGGGGGATCCAAGAGACCCAGTACTTC.

V usage is TRBV9 and J usage is TRBJ1-1; D ambiguous. V was cut by 2 bases and J by 11 bases, with 16 bases left in between. Germline-derived CDR1 and CDR2 are SGDLS and YYNGEE. The CDR3 covers 13 residues. CDR3 residues: CASSVDEWGRAFF. The CDR3 DNA reads as TGTGCCAGCAGCGTCGACGAGTGGGGAAGGGCTTTCTTT.

This chain joins TRBV4-1 and TRBJ2-7; D gene ambiguous. The CDR3 spans 15 residues. CDR1 and CDR2 (germline): MGHRA, YSYEKL. Trimming left V 0 bases short and J 0 bases short, with 9 bases between. For the CDR3, the DNA is TGCGCCAGCAGCCAAGAGTACAGCAACTCCTACGAGCAGTACTTC. This sequence encodes CASSQEYSNSYEQYF.

The chain is built from TRBV5-1 and TRBJ2-3; TRBD2 is a possible D gene (5 bases). Trimming pared 3 bases from V and 0 bases from J, leaving 11 bases between. The CDR3 loop spans 15 amino acids. Looked up from germline, CDR1 is SGHRS and CDR2 is YFSETQ. CDR3 nucleotide sequence: TGCGCCAGCAGCTCCCCACTAGGCAGCACAGATACGCAGTATTTT. This encodes CASSSPLGSTDTQYF.

The chain recombines TRBV14 with TRBJ2-3; 11 bases are shared with TRBD2. Germline CDR1 reads SGHDN; CDR2 reads FVKESK. The CDR3 is made up of 14 amino acids. V was clipped by 3 bases and J by 8 bases; unmatched bases: 4. Written as DNA, the CDR3 is TGTGCCAGCAGCCAGATTCTAGCGGGAGGTACGCAGTATTTT. Residues: CASSQILAGGTQYF.

The CDR3 sequence is CASSASTGDYGYTF. The CDR3 DNA reads TGTGCCAGCAGTGCGTCGACAGGGGACTATGGCTACACCTTC. The chain links TRBV25-1 to TRBJ1-2; TRBD1 matches at 8 bases. Germline CDR1 is MGHDK and CDR2 is SYGVNS. After removal of 4 bases from V and 3 bases from J, the junction contained 4 bases not matched to a gene. The CDR3 extends over 14 amino acids.

The gene calls are TRBV28 and TRBJ2-1, with D unresolved. The V gene lost 0 bases and the J gene lost 7 bases, with 1 base spanning the gap. The V gene's germline CDR1 is MDHEN and CDR2 SYDVKM. The CDR3 has 11 amino acids. The CDR3 nucleotides are TGTGCCAGCAGTTTATGGAATGAGCAGTTCTTC. It is translated as CASSLWNEQFF.

This clone was found a few times. The V gene is TRBV28, the J gene TRBJ1-5, with 8 nucleotides matching TRBD1. The CDR3 is made up of 15 amino acids. Germline V gene sequence: CDR1 MDHEN, CDR2 SYDVKM. Losses at the gene ends were 8 bases for V and 1 base for J; bases not matched to a gene: 7. Written as DNA, the CDR3 is TGTGCCAGCGGGGTTTGGACAGGGAGCAATCAGCCCCAGCATTTT. This gives the protein CASGVWTGSNQPQHF.

This chain joins TRBV7-3 and TRBJ2-1; the D is unclear. Trimming took 5 bases from V and 5 from J, leaving 10 bases between them. Germline V gene lookup returns CDR1 SGHTA and CDR2 FQGTGA. The CDR3 runs to 13 residues. The CDR3 region has the DNA TGTGCCAGCAGCAGCCGGACCGACAATGAGCAGTTCTTC. Translating it yields CASSSRTDNEQFF. Supplemented by reference TRBV7-3 and TRBJ2-1, the full variable domain reads GAGVSQTPSNKVTEKGKYVELRCDPISGHTALYWYRQSLGQGPEFLIYFQGTGAADDSGLPNDRFFAVRPEGSVSTLKIQRTERGDSAVYLCASSSRTDNEQFFGPGTRLTVL.

This clone was observed a handful of times. The chain is built from TRBV10-3 and TRBJ2-1, with 8 bases that match TRBD1. CDR3 size: 15 residues. J was trimmed by 3 bases and V by 3 bases; bases with no gene match: 4. Germline V gives CDR1 ENHRY, CDR2 SYGVKD. Written as DNA, the CDR3 is TGTGCCATCAGTGATTCAGGGGGCCTCTACAATGAGCAGTTCTTC. It encodes CAISDSGGLYNEQFF.

In regard to this clone: With a much larger clone just one base away, this may be a read error. This chain joins TRBV28 and TRBJ2-3; D is uncertain. The CDR3 consists of 14 residues. Germline-derived CDR1 and CDR2 are MDHEN and SYDVKM. Trimming took 4 bases from V and 2 from J, leaving 10 bases between them. As DNA, the CDR3 is TGTGCCAGCAGTTCATTACGCCCCACAGATACGCAGTATTTT. Protein sequence: CASSSLRPTDTQYF.

J is TRBJ2-3 and V is TRBV5-1, with TRBD2 matching over 9 bases. This CDR3 is 14 amino acids long. Unmatched junction bases numbered 5, after V lost 4 bases and J lost 5 bases. In germline, CDR1 is SGHRS, CDR2 YFSETQ. The CDR3 loop reads CASSGGRAIDTQYF. The CDR3 DNA reads as TGCGCCAGCAGCGGCGGGAGGGCCATAGATACGCAGTATTTT.

Remarks on this clone: Distinct nucleotide sequences in the sample also encode this CDR3. The V and J genes are TRBV9 and TRBJ2-5; D not certain. V was pared by 1 base and J by 5 bases, with 6 bases between. CDR1 SGDLS and CDR2 YYNGEE come from the germline V gene. This CDR3 contains 12 residues. CDR3 coding DNA: TGTGCCAGCAGCGTACTGGGGGAGACCCAGTACTTC. Residues: CASSVLGETQYF.

The sample holds a few counts of this clone. The V and J genes are TRBV28 and TRBJ2-1, with D possibly being TRBD2 (6 bases). CDR3 size: 14 residues. V was shortened by 10 bases and J by 4 bases, with 17 bases between the two germline ends. CDR1 is MDHEN and CDR2 is SYDVKM in the germline V gene. CDR3 in DNA: TGTGCCACCGAGACGACTAGATATTACAATGAGCAGTTCTTC. Protein: CATETTRYYNEQFF.

The chain couples TRBV6-5 to TRBJ1-3; D uncertain. Germline V gives CDR1 MNHEY, CDR2 SVGAGI. V was shortened by 4 bases and J by 0 bases, with 7 bases between the two germline ends. CDR3 length: 14 amino acids. The CDR3 DNA reads TGTGCCAGCAGTTCAGTGAGCTCTGGAAACACCATATATTTT. Its protein product is CASSSVSSGNTIYF.

Worth noting for this clone: At one of its ends the junction is not consistent with the germline gene, which may arise from a read error. This chain uses TRBV10-3 with TRBJ2-5, with 10 nucleotides matching TRBD2. Germline V gene lookup returns CDR1 ENHRY and CDR2 SYGVKD. The CDR3 runs to 16 residues. The CDR3 reads CALSGRAALGVETQYF. The CDR3, as DNA: TGTGCCCTCAGCGGGAGGGCGGCCCTTGGGGTAGAGACCCAGTACTTC.

The chain carries TRBV6-5 and TRBJ2-5; possible D gene TRBD1, 6 bases. The CDR3 runs to 13 residues. The germline gives CDR1 MNHEY, CDR2 SVGAGI. Trimming cost V 7 bases and J 5 bases, with 14 bases left between them. The CDR3 protein is CASTTTGRETQYF. In DNA, the CDR3 is TGTGCCAGCACCACAACAGGGCGGGAGACCCAGTACTTC.